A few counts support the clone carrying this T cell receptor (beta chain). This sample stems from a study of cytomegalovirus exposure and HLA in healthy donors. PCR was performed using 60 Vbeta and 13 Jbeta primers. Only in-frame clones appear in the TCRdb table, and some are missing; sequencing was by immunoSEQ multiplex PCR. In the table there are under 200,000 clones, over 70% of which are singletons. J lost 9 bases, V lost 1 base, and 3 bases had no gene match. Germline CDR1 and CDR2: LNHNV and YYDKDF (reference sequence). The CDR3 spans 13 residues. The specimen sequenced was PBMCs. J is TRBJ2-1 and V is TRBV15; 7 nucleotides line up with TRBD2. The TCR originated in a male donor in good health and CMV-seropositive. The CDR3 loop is CATSRVPSGEQFF. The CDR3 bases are TGTGCCACCAGCAGAGTTCCTAGCGGTGAGCAGTTCTTC.